The 8 T cell receptor beta chains listed next were all sequenced from one sample in a study of T cells in Graves' hyperthyroidism and ophthalmopathy. What was amplified from RNA transcripts were TCR beta CDR3 regions. When the TCR CDR3 underwent first-round RT-PCR, the HTBI primer set was used. TCRdb used MiXCR to reprocess the multiplex PCR reads, holding one entry per CDR3 protein. The data hold 600,000 to 650,000 distinct CDR3 sequences, with 15% to 20% observed a single time. Sequencing was done on a sample of blood. These receptors all come from a woman aged 25 to 39 with Graves' hyperthyroidism.

The chain employs TRBV7-9 and TRBJ2-5, with a tentative D call TRBD1 (5 bases). This CDR3 spans 16 amino acids. CDR1 and CDR2 from the germline V gene are SEHNR and FQNEAQ (reference sequence). Deletions cut 0 bases from V and 0 bases from J, with 11 bases between. The CDR3 nucleotides are TGTGCCAGCAGCTTAGCAGGGGCGCGCTACCAAGAGACCCAGTACTTC. Translated: CASSLAGARYQETQYF.

Many counts were recorded for this clonotype. The chain has TRBV18 and TRBJ2-3; no clear D gene. V gave up 0 bases and J gave up 3 bases, with 7 bases separating them. Germline V CDR1 and CDR2: KGHSH, LQKENI. The CDR3 length is 14 residues. The CDR3 region is CASSPPTVTDTQYF. CDR3 nucleotides: TGTGCCAGCTCACCACCGACGGTTACAGATACGCAGTATTTT.

This clonotype was found many times. The J gene is TRBJ1-1, the V gene TRBV7-9; 7 bases line up with TRBD1. The trim removed 3 bases at V and 6 bases at J, leaving 4 bases unmatched. The length of the CDR3 is 13 residues. In germline, CDR1 is SEHNR, CDR2 FQNEAQ (reference sequence). This chain's CDR3 is CASSLTGFPEAFF. CDR3 in DNA: TGTGCCAGCAGCTTGACAGGGTTCCCTGAAGCTTTCTTT.

This clonotype was picked up many times. V is TRBV7-9 and J is TRBJ2-3; tentatively, D is TRBD1 (5 bases). Germline CDR1 is SEHNR and CDR2 is FQNEAQ (reference sequence). This CDR3 contains 15 residues. V was clipped by 2 bases and J by 2 bases, with 11 bases between them. The DNA for the CDR3 is TGTGCCAGCAGCTTACAGGGCGGCTACACAGATACGCAGTATTTT. Protein product: CASSLQGGYTDTQYF.

The chain carries TRBV20-1 and TRBJ2-7; 11 bases fit TRBD2. Germline V gene sequence: CDR1 DFQATT, CDR2 SNEGSKA (reference sequence). J gave up 7 bases and V 4 bases, and 12 bases lay outside the gene matches. This CDR3 comprises 15 residues. The CDR3 DNA sequence: TGCAGTGCTAATATAGCGGGAGGGCGGGGTGTTGAGCAGTACTTC. Protein sequence: CSANIAGGRGVEQYF.

This clonotype came up many times. The CDR3 sequence is CASSEGAELSGELFF. The DNA of the CDR3 is TGTGCCAGCAGTGAAGGGGCAGAGTTATCCGGGGAGCTGTTTTTT. This chain connects TRBV2 to TRBJ2-2; D unresolved. The CDR3 runs 15 residues. Per the germline V gene, CDR1 is SNHLY and CDR2 is FYNNEI. The V end was cut by 1 base, the J end by 6 bases, with 12 bases between.

There are many counts of this clonotype. This sequence joins TRBV7-9 and TRBJ2-3, with 10 bases aligning to TRBD1. The germline V gene has CDR1 SEHNR and CDR2 FQNEAQ (reference sequence). Trimming at V came to 2 bases and at J to 1 base, leaving 3 bases not matched to a gene. This CDR3 is built from 16 residues. The CDR3 loop reads CASSLWTGGGTDTQYF. Written as DNA, the CDR3 is TGTGCCAGCAGCTTATGGACAGGGGGAGGCACAGATACGCAGTATTTT.

This clonotype was picked up many times. The rearrangement links TRBV27 to TRBJ2-1, with 7 bases matching TRBD2. V dropped 7 bases and J dropped 5; count of bases not matched to a gene: 2. Germline V lookup: CDR1 MNHEY, CDR2 SMNVEV (reference sequence). The CDR3 runs 12 residues. The CDR3 here is CASTAGDNEQFF. For the CDR3, the DNA is TGTGCCAGCACGGCGGGGGACAATGAGCAGTTCTTC.